A single sample is the source of the 6 T cell receptor beta chains below, sequenced in a study of Ad26.COV2.S vaccination and SARS-CoV-2 variants. Assay used: immunoSEQ multiplex PCR; TCRdb lists only in-frame clones, some missing. The table includes roughly 400,000 clones, roughly 91% detected once. The sample's treatment: approximately 18 received Ad26.COV2.S at low or high dose, single or two shots; 5 received placebo; per-sample allocation not given. Day 63 following the first vaccine or placebo injection was when the samples were taken. Sequencing used peripheral blood, obtained in a trial of Ad26.COV2.S vaccine versus placebo. These receptors were obtained from a person aged 18-60 years who received the Ad26.COV2.S COVID-19 vaccine or a placebo.

The J gene is TRBJ2-7, the V gene TRBV9; 10 bases align to TRBD2. V shed 0 bases, J shed 5 bases, and the junction held 5 bases outside the gene matches. Germline V gene lookup returns CDR1 SGDLS and CDR2 YYNGEE. This CDR3 is built from 15 residues. Here the CDR3 reads CASSVGSGRAHEQYF. The CDR3 DNA reads as TGTGCCAGCAGCGTAGGGAGCGGGAGGGCCCACGAGCAGTACTTC.

The chain employs TRBV5-1 and TRBJ2-7, with D perhaps TRBD2 (6 bases). V was pared by 3 bases and J by 3 bases, with 19 bases between. Germline values: CDR1 SGHRS, CDR2 YFSETQ. The CDR3 extends over 16 amino acids. CDR3 nucleotide sequence: TGCGCCAGCAGCTCCGGTCGTGGGGGGTATAACTACGAGCAGTACTTC. Its protein is CASSSGRGGYNYEQYF. The variable domain in full, completed from reference TRBV5-1 and TRBJ2-7, reads KAGVTQTPRYLIKTRGQQVTLSCSPISGHRSVSWYQQTPGQGLQFLFEYFSETQRNKGNFPGRFSGRQFSNSRSEMNVSTLELGDSALYLCASSSGRGGYNYEQYFGPGTRLTVT.

The V call is TRBV29-1, the J call TRBJ2-3; no firm D call. The CDR3 contains 15 residues. The V gene lost 4 bases and the J gene lost 2 bases, with 16 bases spanning the gap. Looked up from germline, CDR1 is SQVTM and CDR2 is ANQGSEA. Written as DNA, the CDR3 is TGCAGCGTTGTGCGGCCTAAAGTTCACACAGATACGCAGTATTTT. Its translation is CSVVRPKVHTDTQYF.

The V gene is TRBV4-3, the J gene TRBJ2-3, with D possibly being TRBD2 (6 bases). The CDR3 has 18 amino acids. Germline-derived CDR1 and CDR2 are LGHNA and YSLEER. Trimming pared 3 bases from V and 0 bases from J, leaving 19 bases between. Here the CDR3 DNA reads TGCGCCAGCAGCCAGCGCCCTGGGGCGGGAACTAGCACAGATACGCAGTATTTT. It translates to CASSQRPGAGTSTDTQYF.

The V gene is TRBV3-1 (or the pseudogene TRBV3-2), the J gene TRBJ2-5, with TRBD2 as a possible D gene (6 bases). The CDR3 is made up of 15 amino acids. CDR1 is LGHDT and CDR2 is YNNKEL in the germline V gene (reference sequence). V lost 1 base, J lost 4 bases, and 13 bases lay in between. The CDR3 is CASSQGEEGRETQYF. CDR3 sequence (DNA): TGTGCCAGCAGCCAAGGAGAGGAGGGGCGAGAGACCCAGTACTTC.

This rearrangement joins TRBV28 to TRBJ1-2; D is unresolved. The CDR3 length is 18 residues. Germline CDR1 MDHEN, CDR2 SYDVKM. The V gene lost 4 bases and the J gene lost 2 bases, with 23 bases spanning the gap. This CDR3 reads CASSSNLVPRLGNYGYTF. The CDR3 bases are TGTGCCAGCAGTTCAAACTTAGTCCCACGGCTGGGGAACTATGGCTACACCTTC.